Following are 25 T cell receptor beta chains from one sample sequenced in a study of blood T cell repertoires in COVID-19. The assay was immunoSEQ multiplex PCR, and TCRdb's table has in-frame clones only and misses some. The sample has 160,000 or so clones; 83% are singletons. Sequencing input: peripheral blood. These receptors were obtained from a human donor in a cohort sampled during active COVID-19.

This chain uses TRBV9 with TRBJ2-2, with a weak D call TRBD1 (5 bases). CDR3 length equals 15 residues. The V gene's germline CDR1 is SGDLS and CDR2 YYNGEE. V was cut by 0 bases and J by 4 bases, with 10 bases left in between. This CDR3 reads CASSVVGQPTGELFF. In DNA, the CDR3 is TGTGCCAGCAGCGTAGTGGGGCAGCCCACCGGGGAGCTGTTTTTT.

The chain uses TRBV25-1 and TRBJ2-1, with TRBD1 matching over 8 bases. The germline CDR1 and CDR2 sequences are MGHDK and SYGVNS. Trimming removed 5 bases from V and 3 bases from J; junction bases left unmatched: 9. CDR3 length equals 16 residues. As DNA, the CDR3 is TGTGCCAGCAGTTCCAATACAGGGGGAAACTACAATGAGCAGTTCTTC. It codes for CASSSNTGGNYNEQFF.

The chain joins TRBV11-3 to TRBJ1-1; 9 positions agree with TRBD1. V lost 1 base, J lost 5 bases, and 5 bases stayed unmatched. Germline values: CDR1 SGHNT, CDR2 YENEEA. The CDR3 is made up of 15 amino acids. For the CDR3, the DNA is TGTGCCAGCAGCTTAGCAGGACAGGGGAGAACTGAAGCTTTCTTT. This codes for CASSLAGQGRTEAFF.

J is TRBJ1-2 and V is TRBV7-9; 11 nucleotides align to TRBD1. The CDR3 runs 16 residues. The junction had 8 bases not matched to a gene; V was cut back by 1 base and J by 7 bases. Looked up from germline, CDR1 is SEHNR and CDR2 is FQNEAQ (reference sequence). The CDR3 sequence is CASSLVEGQGAAGYTF. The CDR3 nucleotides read TGTGCCAGCAGCTTAGTCGAAGGACAGGGGGCCGCTGGCTACACCTTC.

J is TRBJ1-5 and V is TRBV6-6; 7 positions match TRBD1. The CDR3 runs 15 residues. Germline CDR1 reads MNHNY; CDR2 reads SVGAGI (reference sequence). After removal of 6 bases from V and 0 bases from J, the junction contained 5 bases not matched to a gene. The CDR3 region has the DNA TGTGCCAGCAGGCTGACAGGGTATAGCAATCAGCCCCAGCATTTT. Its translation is CASRLTGYSNQPQHF.

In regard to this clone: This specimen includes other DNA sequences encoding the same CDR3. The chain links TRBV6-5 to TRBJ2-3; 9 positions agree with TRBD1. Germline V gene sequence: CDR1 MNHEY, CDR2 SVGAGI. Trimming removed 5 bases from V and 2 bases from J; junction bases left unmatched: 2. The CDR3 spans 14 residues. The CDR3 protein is CASSRDRVTDTQYF. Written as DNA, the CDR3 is TGTGCCAGCAGTCGGGACAGGGTCACAGATACGCAGTATTTT.

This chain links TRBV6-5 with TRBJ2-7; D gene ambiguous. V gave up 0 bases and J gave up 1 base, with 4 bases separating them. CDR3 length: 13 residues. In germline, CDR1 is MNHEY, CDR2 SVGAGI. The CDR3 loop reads CASSYSESYEQYF. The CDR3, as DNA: TGTGCCAGCAGTTACTCGGAGTCCTACGAGCAGTACTTC.

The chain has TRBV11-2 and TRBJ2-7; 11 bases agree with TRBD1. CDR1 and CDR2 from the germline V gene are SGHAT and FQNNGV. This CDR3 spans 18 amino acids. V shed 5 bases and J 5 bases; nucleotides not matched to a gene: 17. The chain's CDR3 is CASSRDRGKAGDNHEQYF. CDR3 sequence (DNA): TGTGCCAGCAGCAGGGACAGGGGGAAAGCGGGAGATAACCACGAGCAGTACTTC.

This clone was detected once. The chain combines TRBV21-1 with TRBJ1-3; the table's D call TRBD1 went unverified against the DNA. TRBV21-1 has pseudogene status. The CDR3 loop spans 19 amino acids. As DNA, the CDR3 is TGTGCCAGCAGCACTGACGGGACAGTGGGATCTTATTCTGGAAACACCATATATTTT. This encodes CASSTDGTVGSYSGNTIYF.

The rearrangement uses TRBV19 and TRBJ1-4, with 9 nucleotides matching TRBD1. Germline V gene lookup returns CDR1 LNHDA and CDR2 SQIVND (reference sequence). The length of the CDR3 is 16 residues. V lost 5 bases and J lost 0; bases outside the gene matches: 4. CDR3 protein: CASSATGGATNEKLFF. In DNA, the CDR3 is TGTGCCAGTAGTGCGACAGGGGGGGCAACTAATGAAAAACTGTTTTTT.

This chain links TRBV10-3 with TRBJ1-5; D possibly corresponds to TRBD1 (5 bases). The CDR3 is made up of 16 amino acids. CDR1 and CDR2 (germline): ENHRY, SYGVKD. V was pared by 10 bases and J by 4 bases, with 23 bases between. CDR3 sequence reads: CATLPQDTEGNQPQHF. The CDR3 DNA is TGTGCCACCCTTCCCCAGGACACGGAGGGGAATCAGCCCCAGCATTTT.

DNA for the CDR3: TGTGCCAGCAGCTTCGGGAGGGACAGGGCCCTCTATAGCAATCAGCCCCAGCATTTT. This encodes CASSFGRDRALYSNQPQHF. V is TRBV7-9 and J is TRBJ1-5; 9 bases align to TRBD1. Germline lookup yields CDR1 SEHNR and CDR2 FQNEAQ (reference sequence). V was pared by 3 bases and J by 0 bases, with 12 bases of the junction left unmatched. The CDR3 is made up of 19 amino acids.

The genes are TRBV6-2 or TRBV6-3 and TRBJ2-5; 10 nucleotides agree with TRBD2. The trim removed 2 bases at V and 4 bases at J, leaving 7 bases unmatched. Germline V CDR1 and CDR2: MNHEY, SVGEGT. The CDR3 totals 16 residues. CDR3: CASSYELAGVGETQYF. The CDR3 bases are TGTGCCAGCAGTTACGAGCTAGCGGGAGTGGGAGAGACCCAGTACTTC.

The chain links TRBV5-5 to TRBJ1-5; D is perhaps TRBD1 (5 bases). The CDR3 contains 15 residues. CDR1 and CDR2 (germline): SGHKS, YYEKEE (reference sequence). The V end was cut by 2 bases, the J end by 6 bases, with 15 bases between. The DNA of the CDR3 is TGTGCCAGCAGCTTCTGGCAGGGAGCGGGTCAGCCCCAGCATTTT. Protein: CASSFWQGAGQPQHF.

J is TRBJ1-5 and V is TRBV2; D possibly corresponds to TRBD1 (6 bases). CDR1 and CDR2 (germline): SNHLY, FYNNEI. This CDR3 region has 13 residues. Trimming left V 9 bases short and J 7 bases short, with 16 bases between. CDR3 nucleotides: TGTGCCAGTACTACAGGGTATCGGCAGCCCCAGCATTTT. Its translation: CASTTGYRQPQHF.

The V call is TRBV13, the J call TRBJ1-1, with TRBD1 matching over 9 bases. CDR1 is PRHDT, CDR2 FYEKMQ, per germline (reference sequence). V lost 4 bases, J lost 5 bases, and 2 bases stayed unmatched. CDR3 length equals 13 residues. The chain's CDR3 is CASSSDRGTEAFF. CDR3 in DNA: TGTGCCAGCAGCTCTGACAGGGGGACTGAAGCTTTCTTT.

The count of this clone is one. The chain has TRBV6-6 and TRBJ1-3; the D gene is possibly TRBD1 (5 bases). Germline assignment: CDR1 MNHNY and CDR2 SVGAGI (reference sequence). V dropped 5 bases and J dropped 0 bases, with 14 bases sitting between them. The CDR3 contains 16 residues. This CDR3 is CASSPGGTISGNTIYF. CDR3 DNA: TGTGCCAGCAGTCCCGGCGGGACCATCTCTGGAAACACCATATATTTT.

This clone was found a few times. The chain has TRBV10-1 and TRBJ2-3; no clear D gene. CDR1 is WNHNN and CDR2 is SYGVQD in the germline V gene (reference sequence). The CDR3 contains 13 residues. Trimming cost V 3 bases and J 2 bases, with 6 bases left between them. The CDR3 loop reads CASSDASTDTQYF. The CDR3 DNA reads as TGCGCCAGCAGTGACGCGTCCACAGATACGCAGTATTTT.

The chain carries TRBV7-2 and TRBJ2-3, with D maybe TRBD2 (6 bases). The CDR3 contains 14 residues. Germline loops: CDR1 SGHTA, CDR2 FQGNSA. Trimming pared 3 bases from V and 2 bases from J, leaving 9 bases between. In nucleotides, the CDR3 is TGTGCCAGCAGCTTGGGCGGGGTCACAGATACGCAGTATTTT. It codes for CASSLGGVTDTQYF.

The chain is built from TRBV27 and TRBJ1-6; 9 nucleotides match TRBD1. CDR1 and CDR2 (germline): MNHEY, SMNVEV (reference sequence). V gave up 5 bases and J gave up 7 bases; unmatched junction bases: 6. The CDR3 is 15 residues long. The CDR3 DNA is TGTGCCAGCAGTACTGGGACAGGGATAAATTCACCCCTCCACTTT. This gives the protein CASSTGTGINSPLHF.

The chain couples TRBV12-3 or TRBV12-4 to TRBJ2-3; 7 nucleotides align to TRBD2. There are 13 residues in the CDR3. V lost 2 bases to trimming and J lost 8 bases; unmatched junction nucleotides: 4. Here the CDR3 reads CASSLTGGRTQYF. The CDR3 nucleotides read TGTGCCAGCAGTTTAACGGGGGGACGTACGCAGTATTTT.

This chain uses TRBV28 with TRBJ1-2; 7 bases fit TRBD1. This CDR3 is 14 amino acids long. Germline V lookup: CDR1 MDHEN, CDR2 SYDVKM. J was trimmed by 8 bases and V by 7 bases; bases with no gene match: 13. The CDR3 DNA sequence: TGTGCCAGCACCAATACAGGGGAGGCTTGGGGCTACACCTTC. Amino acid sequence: CASTNTGEAWGYTF.

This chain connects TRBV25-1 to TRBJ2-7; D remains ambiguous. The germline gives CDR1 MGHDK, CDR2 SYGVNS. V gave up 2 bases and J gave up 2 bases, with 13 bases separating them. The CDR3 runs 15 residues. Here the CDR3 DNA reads TGTGCCAGCAGTGAACGGCAGACCGCGGCCTACGAGCAGTACTTC. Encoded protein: CASSERQTAAYEQYF.

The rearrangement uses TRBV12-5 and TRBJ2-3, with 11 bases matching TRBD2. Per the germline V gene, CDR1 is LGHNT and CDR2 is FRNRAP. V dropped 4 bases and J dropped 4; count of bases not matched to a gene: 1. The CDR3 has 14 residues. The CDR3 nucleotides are TGTGCTAGTGGTTCTAGCGGGGGGTCAGATACGCAGTATTTT. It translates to CASGSSGGSDTQYF.

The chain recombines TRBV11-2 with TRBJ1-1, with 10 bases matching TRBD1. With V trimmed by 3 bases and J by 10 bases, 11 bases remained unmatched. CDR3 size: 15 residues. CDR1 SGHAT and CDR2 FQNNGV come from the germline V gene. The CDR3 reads CASSFESTGGGGAFF. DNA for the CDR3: TGTGCCAGCAGCTTCGAATCGACAGGGGGCGGGGGAGCTTTCTTT.